The T cell receptor beta chain described here comes from a study of OX40 agonist ivuxolimab in advanced cancers. Turning to the study itself: Patients were infused with ivuxolimab every 2 weeks at 0.01 to 10 mg/kg. Mean age about 60 years, range roughly 23 to 79; around 80% male.

Trimming took off 4 bases at V and 7 bases at J, with 14 bases between the two ends. CDR1 is MGHRA, CDR2 YSYEKL, per germline. The CDR3 loop spans 13 amino acids. Clones were sequenced by immunoSEQ multiplex PCR, and TCRdb holds only the in-frame ones, with some missing. The sample carries roughly 80,000 clones, 85% to 95% recorded once. Autoimmune disease history or systemic immunosuppression excluded patients. Study-wide findings and caveats: At 0.1 to 3.0 mg/kg and by week 6, clonal expansion occurred in CD4+ and CD8+ blood T cells.

In the case of this clone: Its antigen is unknown.

The chain employs TRBV4-1 and TRBJ2-7; no clear D gene. The sequencing used CD4+ or CD8+ T cells sorted from blood, collected in a trial of the OX40 agonist ivuxolimab. The sequence derives from an adult with an advanced solid tumor such as melanoma, head and neck, liver or kidney cancer. DNA for the CDR3: TGCGCCAGCAGCCCGCCTGTCCTTGGGGAGCAGTACTTC. Translation gives CASSPPVLGEQYF.